Each of the 27 T cell receptor beta chains below was sequenced from the same sample in a study of T-cell reconstitution after alpha-beta-depleted transplantation in children. Preparation of the TCRbeta library involved a method that used unique molecular identifiers. From the PCR reads, TCRdb called clonotypes with MiXCR, one entry per CDR3 protein. The data hold about 640,000 distinct CDR3 sequences, with 15% to 20% observed a single time. Material: PBMCs from the stem cell graft donor, obtained from the stem cell graft. All receptors come from a human donor who donated a stem cell graft to a child with acute myeloid leukemia.

This clonotype was counted ten times or more. This sequence joins TRBV29-1 and TRBJ2-7; D might be TRBD1 (6 bases). The CDR3 is made up of 13 amino acids. Germline V CDR1 and CDR2: SQVTM, ANQGSEA. Between the trimmed V and J ends, which lost 0 bases and 2 bases, there was a span of 8 bases. CDR3 in DNA: TGCAGCGTTGAAGATAACAGGGCCTACGAGCAGTACTTC. This sequence encodes CSVEDNRAYEQYF.

The chain employs TRBV12-3 or TRBV12-4 and TRBJ1-1; tentatively, D is TRBD1 (5 bases). V was clipped by 6 bases and J by 8 bases, with 13 bases between them. This CDR3 has 12 residues. The CDR3 spells CASSIQALEAFF. CDR3 DNA sequence: TGTGCCAGCAGCATACAGGCCCTCGAAGCTTTCTTT.

As concerns this clonotype: A read error may be the cause here, since a much bigger clone is one base away. The CDR3 ends on some other residue instead of the conserved phenylalanine or tryptophan, so this is likely a read error. V usage is TRBV20-1 and J usage is TRBJ2-1, with TRBD1 matching 9 bases. Germline CDR1 reads DFQATT; CDR2 reads SNEGSKA (reference sequence). This CDR3 comprises 14 residues. Trimming cost V 2 bases and J 6 bases; bases outside gene matches: 5. The CDR3 DNA is TGCAGTGCTAGACGGGACAGGGTTCCCAATGAGCAGTTCGTC. Amino acid sequence: CSARRDRVPNEQFV.

This clonotype showed up many times. The chain carries TRBV20-1 and TRBJ1-1; weak D call: TRBD1 (6 bases). Deletions cut 1 base from V and 9 bases from J, with 15 bases between. The CDR3 has 13 amino acids. Germline V gene lookup returns CDR1 DFQATT and CDR2 SNEGSKA (reference sequence). CDR3 residues: CSARVRQRGKAFF. The DNA for the CDR3 is TGCAGTGCTAGAGTTAGGCAGAGGGGGAAAGCTTTCTTT.

Worth noting for this clonotype: It is likely a read error, because the conserved phenylalanine at the end of the CDR3 is missing. This chain links TRBV27 with TRBJ2-3; the D call may be TRBD1 or TRBD2 (6 bases each). CDR3 length equals 16 residues. Per germline, CDR1 MNHEY and CDR2 SMNVEV (reference sequence). The V end lost 6 bases, the J end lost 6 bases, and 22 bases lay between the germline ends. The CDR3 nucleotides are TGTGCCAGCAGCTCTCCCATTCCCCGGGGGCCCGATACGCAGTATTCT. Its protein product is CASSSPIPRGPDTQYS.

This clonotype was counted a few times. J is TRBJ2-6 and V is TRBV6-2 or TRBV6-3; possible D gene TRBD2, 5 bases. V was clipped by 2 bases and J by 0 bases, with 20 bases between them. This CDR3 has 20 amino acids. CDR1 is MNHEY and CDR2 is SVGEGT in the germline V gene. The CDR3 spells CASSYTHGSPEVSGANVLTF. The DNA of the CDR3 is TGTGCCAGCAGTTACACCCACGGTAGCCCGGAGGTCTCTGGGGCCAACGTCCTGACTTTC.

This clonotype was counted many times. The chain recombines TRBV5-1 with TRBJ1-5, with 8 bases lining up with TRBD1. The CDR3 length is 15 residues. CDR1 and CDR2 from the germline V gene are SGHRS and YFSETQ. The V segment lost 4 bases and the J segment 2 bases; nucleotides outside the gene matches: 5. As DNA, the CDR3 is TGCGCCAGCAGCCTGACAGGGGAGGGCAATCAGCCCCAGCATTTT. Its protein product is CASSLTGEGNQPQHF. Supplemented by reference TRBV5-1 and TRBJ1-5, the full variable domain reads KAGVTQTPRYLIKTRGQQVTLSCSPISGHRSVSWYQQTPGQGLQFLFEYFSETQRNKGNFPGRFSGRQFSNSRSEMNVSTLELGDSALYLCASSLTGEGNQPQHFGDGTRLSIL.

This clonotype occurred a few times. The chain links TRBV12-3 or TRBV12-4 to TRBJ1-4, with D possibly TRBD1 on 6 matching bases. The CDR3 length is 13 residues. Trimming removed 10 bases at V and 7 bases at J, with 16 bases between. The CDR3 spells CATLGRGGEKLFF. CDR3 in DNA: TGTGCCACCCTGGGAAGGGGGGGTGAAAAACTGTTTTTT.

To note about this clonotype: This may come from a read error, since a much larger clone is one base off. The chain recombines TRBV7-2 with TRBJ2-5; D possibly uses TRBD1 or TRBD2 (5 bases each). CDR1 and CDR2 from the germline V gene are SGHTA and FQGNSA. The CDR3 is made up of 14 amino acids. The germline V and J ends were trimmed by 3 bases and 2 bases, with 10 bases remaining between them. Here the CDR3 reads CASSFKWGQETQYF. The CDR3 coding sequence is TGTGCCAGCAGCTTCAAGTGGGGGCAAGAGACCCAGTACTTC.

This clonotype has a handful of counts. The chain is built from TRBV11-2 and TRBJ2-3; tentative D call: TRBD2 (5 bases). The V gene's germline CDR1 is SGHAT and CDR2 FQNNGV. Trimming stripped 0 bases from V and 3 bases from J, with 22 bases between. This CDR3 spans 19 amino acids. The CDR3 DNA reads TGTGCCAGCAGCTTAGAGTGGTCCACCACCGGGGATCGGACAGATACGCAGTATTTT. Amino acids: CASSLEWSTTGDRTDTQYF.

On this clonotype itself: This may be a read error: a much more frequent sequence differs by one nucleotide. The chain couples TRBV6-5 to TRBJ2-2; unclear D gene. V was shortened by 0 bases and J by 9 bases, with 14 bases between the two germline ends. This CDR3 comprises 15 residues. Germline assignment: CDR1 MNHEY and CDR2 SVGAGI. CDR3 amino acids: CASSYSRQAARELFF. As DNA, the CDR3 is TGTGCCAGCAGTTACTCTCGGCAGGCGGCAAGGGAGCTGTTTTTT.

In this sample, this clonotype turned up many times. The chain links TRBV20-1 to TRBJ1-2, with D perhaps TRBD1 (5 bases). Germline CDR1 DFQATT, CDR2 SNEGSKA (reference sequence). Trimming left V 6 bases short and J 5 bases short, with 19 bases between. The length of the CDR3 is 14 residues. The chain's CDR3 is CSAVTGTPEYGYTF. CDR3 bases: TGCAGTGCCGTCACAGGTACCCCGGAATATGGCTACACCTTC.

This clonotype was counted between two and nine times. The chain is built from TRBV7-9 and TRBJ2-2; D is undetermined. Germline CDR1 SEHNR, CDR2 FQNEAQ (reference sequence). Trimming took 3 bases from V and 5 from J, leaving 13 bases between them. The CDR3 sequence is 15 residues long. The CDR3 DNA sequence: TGTGCCAGCAGCTTCGGCAGCAAGATAACCGGGGAGCTGTTTTTT. Amino acid sequence: CASSFGSKITGELFF.

This clonotype showed up just a few times. The CDR3: CSARVGGSYGYTF. DNA for the CDR3: TGCAGTGCTAGGGTAGGGGGCTCCTATGGCTACACCTTC. The rearrangement links TRBV20-1 to TRBJ1-2; 7 nucleotides match TRBD1. V gave up 3 bases and J gave up 4 bases; unmatched junction bases: 5. The germline V gene encodes CDR1 DFQATT and CDR2 SNEGSKA (reference sequence). This CDR3 is 13 amino acids long.

This clonotype has only one observation. The chain joins TRBV25-1 to TRBJ2-2; TRBD2 matches 8 bases. Trimming removed 0 bases from V and 6 bases from J; junction bases left unmatched: 6. The CDR3 is 16 amino acids. Germline CDR1 MGHDK, CDR2 SYGVNS. The CDR3 DNA is TGTGCCAGCAGTGAATATTTCGGGGGGGCCGCCGGGGAGCTGTTTTTT. Amino acids: CASSEYFGGAAGELFF.

Only a few counts were recorded for this clonotype. V is TRBV5-1 and J is TRBJ2-1, with TRBD2 matching over 8 bases. CDR1 is SGHRS and CDR2 is YFSETQ in the germline V gene. The CDR3 totals 15 residues. The ends lost 2 bases at V and 7 bases at J; junction bases unmatched: 8. The CDR3 spells CASSFRGGVTNEQFF. CDR3 sequence (DNA): TGCGCCAGCAGCTTCCGGGGGGGGGTGACAAATGAGCAGTTCTTC.

In this sample, this clonotype turned up many times. This sequence joins TRBV10-3 and TRBJ2-7; 10 positions match TRBD1. Trimming at V came to 4 bases and at J to 5 bases, leaving 2 bases not matched to a gene. The CDR3 is 13 amino acids. CDR1 is ENHRY, CDR2 SYGVKD, per germline. The CDR3 DNA follows: TGTGCCATCAGTGCAGGACAGGGGGACGAGCAGTACGTC. Protein: CAISAGQGDEQYV.

This clonotype was recorded a few times. This rearrangement joins TRBV28 to TRBJ1-5; maybe TRBD1 (5 bases). Germline V gene sequence: CDR1 MDHEN, CDR2 SYDVKM. The V end lost 7 bases, the J end lost 0 bases, and 19 bases lay between the germline ends. The length of the CDR3 is 17 residues. The CDR3 DNA follows: TGTGCCAGCACTACTCGGGACGGCTTTTATAGCAATCAGCCCCAGCATTTT. Protein product: CASTTRDGFYSNQPQHF.

This clonotype was seen at least ten times. V and J are TRBV20-1 and TRBJ2-3; 7 bases align to TRBD1. This CDR3 has 13 residues. V gave up 3 bases and J gave up 2 bases; unmatched junction bases: 2. Looked up from germline, CDR1 is DFQATT and CDR2 is SNEGSKA (reference sequence). This CDR3 is CSARGQSTDTQYF. As DNA, the CDR3 is TGCAGTGCTAGGGGACAGTCCACAGATACGCAGTATTTT.

This clonotype showed up just a few times. The genes are TRBV5-1 and TRBJ1-1; D may be TRBD1 (6 bases). The CDR3 length is 11 residues. V lost 5 bases, J lost 8 bases, and 10 bases lay in between. Per germline, CDR1 SGHRS and CDR2 YFSETQ. CDR3: CASRGAGEAFF. The DNA of the CDR3 is TGCGCCAGCAGGGGGGCAGGCGAAGCTTTCTTT. Variable domain in full (rest from reference TRBV5-1 and TRBJ1-1): KAGVTQTPRYLIKTRGQQVTLSCSPISGHRSVSWYQQTPGQGLQFLFEYFSETQRNKGNFPGRFSGRQFSNSRSEMNVSTLELGDSALYLCASRGAGEAFFGQGTRLTVV.

This clonotype was seen just once. The chain joins TRBV25-1 to TRBJ1-5; D ambiguous. From germline, CDR1 is MGHDK and CDR2 SYGVNS. Trimming cost V 3 bases and J 5 bases, with 8 bases left between them. This CDR3 is 13 amino acids long. The CDR3 DNA reads as TGTGCCAGCAGTGAGGGGTCATATCAGCCCCAGCATTTT. Translated, it gives CASSEGSYQPQHF.

This clonotype was detected ten times or more. The V gene is TRBV29-1, the J gene TRBJ2-5, with unresolved D. The CDR3 extends over 9 amino acids. Trimming removed 0 bases at V and 7 bases at J, with 0 bases between. The germline CDR1 and CDR2 sequences are SQVTM and ANQGSEA. The CDR3 coding sequence is TGCAGCGTTGAAGAGACCCAGTACTTC. Translating gives CSVEETQYF.

A single count supports this clonotype. The rearrangement uses TRBV13 and TRBJ1-1, with a tentative D call TRBD1 (5 bases). CDR1 is PRHDT and CDR2 is FYEKMQ in the germline V gene (reference sequence). V gave up 0 bases and J gave up 8 bases, with 10 bases separating them. The length of the CDR3 is 13 residues. The CDR3 DNA is TGTGCCAGCAGCTTAGGCCAGAGGGACGAAGCTTTCTTT. It yields the protein CASSLGQRDEAFF.

In this sample, this clonotype turned up many times. The gene calls are TRBV29-1 and TRBJ2-3, with 13 bases matching TRBD2. Looked up from germline, CDR1 is SQVTM and CDR2 is ANQGSEA. Losses at the gene ends were 5 bases for V and 6 bases for J; bases not matched to a gene: 2. The length of the CDR3 is 13 residues. CDR3: CSVSTSGGDTQYF. The CDR3 DNA reads TGCAGCGTTTCGACTAGCGGGGGGGATACGCAGTATTTT.

The chain is built from TRBV7-2 and TRBJ2-5, with D possibly matching TRBD2 (6 bases). V dropped 5 bases and J dropped 5 bases, with 15 bases sitting between them. Germline CDR1 reads SGHTA; CDR2 reads FQGNSA. The CDR3 consists of 14 residues. The CDR3 reads CASSPEGRRETQYF. In nucleotides, the CDR3 is TGTGCCAGCAGCCCAGAGGGGAGGAGGGAGACCCAGTACTTC. The full variable domain, with the rest looked up from reference TRBV7-2 and TRBJ2-5, is GAGVSQSPSNKVTEKGKDVELRCDPISGHTALYWYRQSLGQGLEFLIYFQGNSAPDKSGLPSDRFSAERTGGSVSTLTIQRTQQEDSAVYLCASSPEGRRETQYFGPGTRLLVL.

To note about this clonotype: The germline gene is not matched at one end of the junction; a read error may be the cause. The chain links TRBV11-1 to TRBJ1-5; no clear D. The CDR3 sequence is 17 residues long. The germline V gene has CDR1 SGHAT and CDR2 FQDESV (reference sequence). Written as DNA, the CDR3 is TGTGCCGGCAGCTCCCTAGAAGAAGGCGCTACAGATCAGCCCCAGCATTTT. It codes for CAGSSLEEGATDQPQHF. The entire variable domain, with the rest obtained from reference TRBV11-1 and TRBJ1-5, is as follows: EAEVAQSPRYKITEKSQAVAFWCDPISGHATLYWYRQILGQGPELLVQFQDESVVDDSQLPKDRFSAERLKGVDSTLKIQPAELGDSAMYLCAGSSLEEGATDQPQHFGDGTRLSIL.

With respect to this clonotype: Since a much larger clone is just one base distant, this may be a read error. The chain carries TRBV5-1 and TRBJ2-1; perhaps TRBD1 as D (5 bases). In germline, CDR1 is SGHRS, CDR2 YFSETQ. The CDR3 totals 14 residues. The CDR3 reads CGSSIQGPYNEQFF. CDR3 coding DNA: TGCGGCAGCAGCATTCAGGGTCCCTACAATGAGCAGTTCTTC. Drawing the rest from reference TRBV5-1 and TRBJ2-1, the complete variable domain is KAGVTQTPRYLIKTRGQQVTLSCSPISGHRSVSWYQQTPGQGLQFLFEYFSETQRNKGNFPGRFSGRQFSNSRSEMNVSTLELGDSALYLCGSSIQGPYNEQFFGPGTRLTVL.